The subject of this entry is one T cell receptor beta chain. Per the original data handling: Amplified reference gene primers provided the basis for estimating nucleated cell counts. The assay was immunoSEQ multiplex PCR, and TCRdb's table has in-frame clones only and misses some. V, J and clone size reflect that table, while D and trimming were determined from the DNA. The repertoire includes some 69,000 clones, 90% of them detected once, and 1.3% sits in the top ten. The data were taken from a study of blood T cell repertoires in COVID-19. Study at large: T cells, B-cell-depleted T cells, or PBMCs provided the cDNA or gDNA that served as material.

The CDR3 totals 13 residues. CDR1 ENHRY and CDR2 SYGVKD come from the germline V gene. V lost 7 bases to trimming and J lost 1 base, with 10 bases between them. This receptor was taken from a man aged 55 to 70 with acute or convalescent COVID-19. The genes are TRBV10-3 and TRBJ1-1, with TRBD1 as a possible D gene (5 bases). Specimen: peripheral blood. Written as DNA, the CDR3 is TGTGCCATCATGCGGGACCCGAACACTGAAGCTTTCTTT. Translation: CAIMRDPNTEAFF.